The entry below gives a single T cell receptor (beta chain) sequence along with its context. Its antigen remains unknown. The source of the sample is a study of a mutant IDH1 vaccine in newly diagnosed glioma. Turning to the study itself: Investigators started vaccination 4-6 weeks after radiotherapy alone, or with temozolomide cycles. Earlier therapy was either radiotherapy, temozolomide, or both, and most got both. General study findings and limits: Pseudoprogression looked unconnected to shifts in top peripheral T cell clonotypes.

The junction had 8 bases not matched to a gene; V was cut back by 8 bases and J by 7 bases. Looked up from germline, CDR1 is LNHDA and CDR2 is SQIVND (reference sequence). This CDR3 has 14 amino acids. TCRdb's table, derived via immunoSEQ multiplex PCR, lists solely in-frame clones and lacks some. The sample records roughly 120,000 clones, around four fifths being singletons. Time point in this sample: week 11, during vaccination. Each dose delivered 300 ug of mutant IDH1 20-mer peptide subcutaneously with imiquimod. New astrocytomas of WHO grade 3 or 4 that were IDH1-mutant and ATRX-lost were found in the donors.

The sequencing used PBMCs, collected from a glioma patient whose treatment included an IDH1 peptide vaccine. V and J are TRBV19 and TRBJ2-1, with 10 bases aligning to TRBD2. The source of this sequence is a man in his forties or fifties with glioma. The CDR3: CASSLAGARNEQFF. The CDR3 DNA is TGTGCCAGTTCCCTAGCGGGAGCACGGAATGAGCAGTTCTTC.